The source of this TCR beta chain is a study of cytomegalovirus exposure and HLA in healthy donors. Study observations and caveats: A later analysis associated some 16,000 TCR beta sequences with HLA alleles at a 0.05 false discovery rate. Productive status was seen about 87% or about 30% of the time for most TCR beta V segments in an earlier analysis.

This clone has a handful of counts. Its matching antigen is unknown. The PCR had 60 Vbeta and 13 Jbeta primers. In the original workflow: Later analysis identified 88 million or so unique TCR beta chains, about 11 million shared. TCRdb keeps only in-frame clones here, not all; method: immunoSEQ multiplex PCR. V and J calls and clone size are as listed in that table; D and trimming were resolved from the DNA. The profile covers about 98,000 clones, with approximately 80% appearing a single time and over 15% taken by the ten largest. The material sequenced was PBMCs. The origin of this receptor is a man aged 55 to 70 in good health and CMV-seropositive.

The DNA of the CDR3 is TGTGCCAGCAGAGTCCTACCGGGTGAAAAACTGTTTTTT. Its protein product is CASRVLPGEKLFF. The chain couples TRBV6-6 to TRBJ1-4; D gene ambiguous. Deletions cut 6 bases from V and 7 bases from J, with 12 bases between. Germline V gene lookup returns CDR1 MNHNY and CDR2 SVGAGI (reference sequence). This CDR3 is built from 13 residues.